This T cell receptor beta chain derives from a study of blood T cell repertoires in COVID-19 (dated by TCRdb to 2018 to 2021). Background for the entire study: The collaborator samples originated in the United States, Italy and Spain and spanned the acute and convalescent phases of COVID-19. The material from the prospective study consisted of cDNA or gDNA derived from T cells, B-cell-depleted T cells, or PBMCs. The dataset comprised deeply sampled blood TCRbeta repertoires from subjects exposed to, actively infected with, or recovered from COVID-19. A freely available public database, intended as a resource for researchers studying the immune response to SARS-CoV-2, is where the repertoires were released. Samples came from the ongoing ImmuneRACE study (first 160 participants) plus 1,254 subjects from 6 global collaborators. A de-identified subject ID, COVID-19 status, age in years and sex were almost always included in the sample metadata. Where available, HLA class I and class II types were taken from metadata supplied by the sample provider and were not determined by assay-based typing.

What the study reported, not specific to this receptor: How much clinical and demographic metadata was included differed by source and by participant, and the metadata was provided uncurated.

About this clone itself: Its antigen remains unidentified. No base-level quality is on record; no much larger clone is a single base apart.

The CDR3 holds 16 amino acids from the cysteine to the phenylalanine. Only the CDR3 part of the read is kept: 48 bases, read in frame from the first base. V is shortened by 4 bases, J by 0 bases, and the region joining them spans 17 bases. CDR1 and CDR2, looked up from the germline V gene, are SGHRS and YFSETQ. TCRbeta CDR3 regions were amplified from genomic DNA by means of the immunoSEQ Assay, a bias-controlled multiplex PCR. The paper's processing steps were these. The number of nucleated cells in each sample was estimated from the amplification of reference gene primers within the assay. To quantify the absolute abundance of each unique TCRbeta CDR3 rearrangement, sequence reads were collapsed and filtered. Productive Simpson clonality was computed per sample as the square root of Simpson's diversity index over productive rearrangements. Not all clones reach the TCRdb copy of this immuneACCESS table, which keeps in-frame sequences only. Checked studies attribute under half of the gap to unresolved V genes and leave the rest unexplained. The DNA was the basis for D and trimming; V, J and clone size are from that table. Present in this sample are just over 150,000 clones, approximately 92% of which were seen just once. The ten largest account for about 15% of the sample.

Whole blood was collected in K2EDTA tubes by collaborating institutions according to the institutions' own protocols. For TCRbeta analysis, collaborators shipped samples in one of three forms: frozen whole blood, isolated PBMCs, or DNA extracted from either of those sample types. This TCR came from a woman aged 40-49 years with acute or convalescent COVID-19. Sequencing used peripheral blood. Rearrangement joined TRBV5-1 to TRBJ2-7, with TRBD1 perhaps the D gene, on 6 matching bases. For the CDR3, the sequence is CASSPGRDTFSYEQYF. Read as DNA, the sequence is TGCGCCAGCAGCCCGGGCCGGGACACCTTCTCCTACGAGCAGTACTTC.